Listed here are 2 T cell receptor beta chains from one sample, sequenced in a study of T cell repertoires in cytomegalovirus infection. TCRdb ran MiXCR on the reads and lists one entry per CDR3 protein. The profile shows about 890,000 distinct CDR3 sequences, roughly a third of them singletons. These receptors are not linked to any known antigen. The sequencing here drew on cultured CD8+ T cells from PBMCs, taken from culture after CMV antigen stimulation. The receptors derive from a human donor in good health (CMV status not recorded). Some clones in this sample may be carry-over from other donors' samples.

There are many counts of this clonotype. The genes are TRBV19 and TRBJ1-1; D is perhaps TRBD1 (6 bases). Germline V CDR1 and CDR2: LNHDA, SQIVND (reference sequence). V was pared by 7 bases and J by 6 bases, with 15 bases between. The CDR3 length is 13 residues. CDR3: CASTEDSLSEAFF. In nucleotides, the CDR3 is TGTGCCAGTACTGAGGACAGTCTATCTGAAGCTTTCTTT.

The genes are TRBV25-1 and TRBJ2-1; the D is unclear. Trimming stripped 3 bases from V and 8 bases from J, with 8 bases between. Germline CDR1 is MGHDK and CDR2 is SYGVNS. The CDR3 totals 12 residues. The CDR3 region is CASSEGRYEQFF. The CDR3 nucleotides read TGTGCCAGCAGTGAGGGCCGCTATGAGCAGTTCTTC.